These 15 T cell receptor beta chains share one sample of origin, sequenced in a study of cytomegalovirus exposure and HLA in healthy donors. PCR amplification relied on 60 Vbeta primers (plus 13 Jbeta primers). The assay was immunoSEQ multiplex PCR, and TCRdb's table has in-frame clones only and misses some. The table includes 100,000 or so clones, about 79% detected once. The sequenced sample consisted of PBMCs. The receptors shown here come from a female donor in good health and CMV-seropositive.

V and J are TRBV4-1 and TRBJ2-1; D might be TRBD2 (6 bases). This CDR3 has 15 residues. Trimming removed 0 bases from V and 3 bases from J, with 9 bases in between. Germline CDR1 MGHRA, CDR2 YSYEKL. CDR3 coding DNA: TGCGCCAGCAGCCAAGAGGGGGGACTCTACAATGAGCAGTTCTTC. This encodes CASSQEGGLYNEQFF.

The CDR3 is CASSLFGTVGATNEKLFF. CDR3 DNA sequence: TGCGCCAGCAGCTTGTTTGGCACAGTAGGGGCAACTAATGAAAAACTGTTTTTT. The J gene is TRBJ1-4, the V gene TRBV5-1; tentative D call: TRBD1 (5 bases). Germline CDR1 reads SGHRS; CDR2 reads YFSETQ. The V and J ends lost 1 base and 0 bases respectively, with 16 bases between them. The CDR3 totals 18 residues. Full variable domain (missing parts from reference TRBV5-1 and TRBJ1-4): KAGVTQTPRYLIKTRGQQVTLSCSPISGHRSVSWYQQTPGQGLQFLFEYFSETQRNKGNFPGRFSGRQFSNSRSEMNVSTLELGDSALYLCASSLFGTVGATNEKLFFGSGTQLSVL.

This chain joins TRBV7-6 and TRBJ2-1; 11 positions agree with TRBD2. From germline, CDR1 is SGHVS and CDR2 FNYEAQ. CDR3 length: 14 residues. The ends lost 5 bases at V and 7 bases at J; junction bases unmatched: 4. In DNA, the CDR3 is TGTGCCAGCAGCCTTAGCGGGGGGGCGAATGAGCAGTTCTTC. Translation gives CASSLSGGANEQFF.

CDR3 nucleotide sequence: TGTGCCAGCAGTAGCCTAGAAGCGCAGTATTTT. Its translation is CASSSLEAQYF. The chain couples TRBV6-1 to TRBJ2-3, with D uncertain. Germline CDR1 and CDR2: MNHNS and SASEGT. Deletions cut 5 bases from V and 10 bases from J, with 10 bases between. The CDR3 loop spans 11 amino acids.

V gene TRBV30 combines with J gene TRBJ1-1; no reliable D call. The CDR3 length is 12 residues. V lost 3 bases to trimming and J lost 1 base, with 6 bases between them. Germline V gives CDR1 GTSNPN, CDR2 SVGIG (reference sequence). The CDR3 sequence: CAWRRANTEAFF. CDR3 DNA sequence: TGTGCCTGGAGAAGAGCGAACACTGAAGCTTTCTTT.

J is TRBJ2-7 and V is TRBV7-9, with TRBD1 identical over 7 bases. The CDR3 consists of 14 residues. The V gene's germline CDR1 is SEHNR and CDR2 FQNEAQ (reference sequence). V lost 3 bases and J lost 2; bases outside the gene matches: 4. CDR3 sequence: CASSFTTGTYEQYF. The CDR3 DNA reads TGTGCCAGCAGCTTTACGACAGGGACCTACGAGCAGTACTTC. Filled out from reference TRBV7-9 and TRBJ2-7, the complete variable domain reads DTGVSQNPRHKITKRGQNVTFRCDPISEHNRLYWYRQTLGQGPEFLTYFQNEAQLEKSRLLSDRFSAERPKGSFSTLEIQRTEQGDSAMYLCASSFTTGTYEQYFGPGTRLTVT.

This clone was recorded only once. The gene calls are TRBV7-9 and TRBJ2-1; TRBD1 agrees at 8 bases. J lost 0 bases, V lost 5 bases, and 6 bases had no gene match. CDR3 size: 16 residues. CDR1 is SEHNR, CDR2 FQNEAQ, per germline (reference sequence). The CDR3 DNA is TGTGCCAGCAGCAATGAAGACAGGGGCTCCTACAATGAGCAGTTCTTC. It translates to CASSNEDRGSYNEQFF.

The chain couples TRBV4-1 to TRBJ1-3; TRBD1 matches at 9 bases. V shed 4 bases, J shed 4 bases, and the junction held 5 bases outside the gene matches. The CDR3 contains 15 residues. Germline values: CDR1 MGHRA, CDR2 YSYEKL. The CDR3 DNA is TGCGCCAGCAGCCGAGACAGGGGGGAAGGAAACACCATATATTTT. It translates to CASSRDRGEGNTIYF.

The gene calls are TRBV5-4 and TRBJ2-7; D is unclear. V gave up 0 bases and J gave up 7 bases, with 8 bases separating them. The CDR3 is 12 residues long. Germline CDR1 reads SGHNT; CDR2 reads YYREEE (reference sequence). The CDR3 loop is CASSLGALEQYF. The CDR3 DNA reads TGTGCCAGCAGCTTGGGAGCCCTGGAGCAGTACTTC. Full variable domain (remainder filled in from reference TRBV5-4 and TRBJ2-7): ETGVTQSPTHLIKTRGQQVTLRCSSQSGHNTVSWYQQALGQGPQFIFQYYREEENGRGNFPPRFSGLQFPNYSSELNVNALELDDSALYLCASSLGALEQYFGPGTRLTVT.

A note on this clone: A junction boundary mismatches the germline segment, possibly from a read error. The V call is TRBV7-2, the J call TRBJ2-2; 7 bases line up with TRBD1. The CDR3 totals 14 residues. Germline CDR1 and CDR2: SGHTA and FQGNSA. CDR3: CASSLTGNSGELFF. CDR3 sequence (DNA): TGTGCCAGCAGCTTGACAGGGAACTCCGGGGAGCTGTTTTTT.

The chain couples TRBV19 to TRBJ1-3, with 12 bases fitting TRBD1. Germline V gene sequence: CDR1 LNHDA, CDR2 SQIVND (reference sequence). CDR3 length: 14 amino acids. V gave up 8 bases and J gave up 4 bases; unmatched junction bases: 3. The CDR3 region has the DNA TGTGCCAGTCGGGGACAGGGGGCAGGAAACACCATATATTTT. It specifies CASRGQGAGNTIYF.

The chain has TRBV5-1 and TRBJ2-7; D may be TRBD2 (6 bases). V lost 3 bases, J lost 0 bases, and 10 bases lay in between. Germline assignment: CDR1 SGHRS and CDR2 YFSETQ. The CDR3 extends over 14 amino acids. DNA of the CDR3: TGCGCCAGCAGCTGGTTGGGGGGCTCCTACGAGCAGTACTTC. Residues: CASSWLGGSYEQYF.

This chain uses TRBV19 with TRBJ1-1; perhaps TRBD1 as D (5 bases). Germline V gene sequence: CDR1 LNHDA, CDR2 SQIVND (reference sequence). The germline V and J ends were trimmed by 6 bases and 1 base, with 12 bases remaining between them. The CDR3 is made up of 14 amino acids. The CDR3 coding sequence is TGTGCCAGTAGCCTGGGACTTGGGAACACTGAAGCTTTCTTT. This sequence encodes CASSLGLGNTEAFF.

This chain connects TRBV6-5 to TRBJ2-3; 10 nucleotides line up with TRBD1. The germline V gene encodes CDR1 MNHEY and CDR2 SVGAGI. The junction had 3 bases not matched to a gene; V was cut back by 2 bases and J by 4 bases. CDR3 length: 15 amino acids. The CDR3 sequence: CASSYGGQGPDTQYF. Written as DNA, the CDR3 is TGTGCCAGCAGTTACGGGGGACAGGGGCCAGATACGCAGTATTTT.

This chain uses TRBV5-1 with TRBJ2-5; 12 bases map to TRBD2. Germline V lookup: CDR1 SGHRS, CDR2 YFSETQ. The CDR3 runs 16 residues. Germline trimming cut 4 bases from V and 4 bases from J; bases unmatched to any gene: 8. The CDR3 sequence: CASSRSLAGGSETQYF. The CDR3 coding sequence is TGCGCCAGCAGCCGATCACTAGCGGGAGGATCAGAGACCCAGTACTTC.